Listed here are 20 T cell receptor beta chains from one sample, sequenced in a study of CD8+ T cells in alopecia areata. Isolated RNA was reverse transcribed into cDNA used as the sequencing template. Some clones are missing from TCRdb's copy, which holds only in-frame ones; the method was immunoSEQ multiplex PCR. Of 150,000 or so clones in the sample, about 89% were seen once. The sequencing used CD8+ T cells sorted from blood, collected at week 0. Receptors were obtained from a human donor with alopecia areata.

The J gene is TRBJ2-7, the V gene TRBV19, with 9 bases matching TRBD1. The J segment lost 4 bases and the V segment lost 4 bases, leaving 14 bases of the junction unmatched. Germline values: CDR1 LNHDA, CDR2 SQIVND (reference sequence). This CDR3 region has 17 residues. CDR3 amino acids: CASSKPTLPGQGYEQYF. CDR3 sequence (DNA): TGTGCCAGTAGTAAGCCTACTCTTCCGGGACAGGGATACGAGCAGTACTTC.

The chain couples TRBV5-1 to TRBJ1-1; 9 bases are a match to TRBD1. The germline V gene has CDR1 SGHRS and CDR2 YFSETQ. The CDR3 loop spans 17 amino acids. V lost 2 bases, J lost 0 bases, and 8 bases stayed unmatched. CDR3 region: CASSFTGGAGVNTEAFF. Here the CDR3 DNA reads TGCGCCAGCAGCTTTACAGGGGGCGCGGGGGTGAACACTGAAGCTTTCTTT. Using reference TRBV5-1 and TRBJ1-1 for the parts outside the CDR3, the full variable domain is KAGVTQTPRYLIKTRGQQVTLSCSPISGHRSVSWYQQTPGQGLQFLFEYFSETQRNKGNFPGRFSGRQFSNSRSEMNVSTLELGDSALYLCASSFTGGAGVNTEAFFGQGTRLTVV.

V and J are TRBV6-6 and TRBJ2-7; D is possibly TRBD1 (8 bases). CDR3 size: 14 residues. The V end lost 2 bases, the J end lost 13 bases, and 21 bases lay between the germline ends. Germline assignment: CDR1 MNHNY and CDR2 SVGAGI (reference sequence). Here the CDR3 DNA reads TGTGCCAGCAGTTACACGGGGGAGGGGACAGGTCCCTACTTC. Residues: CASSYTGEGTGPYF.

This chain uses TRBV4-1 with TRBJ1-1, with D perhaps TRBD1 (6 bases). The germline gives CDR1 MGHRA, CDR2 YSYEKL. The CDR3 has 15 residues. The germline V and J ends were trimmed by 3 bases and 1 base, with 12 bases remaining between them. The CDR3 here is CASSHIWTENTEAFF. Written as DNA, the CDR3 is TGCGCCAGCAGCCACATTTGGACAGAGAACACTGAAGCTTTCTTT.

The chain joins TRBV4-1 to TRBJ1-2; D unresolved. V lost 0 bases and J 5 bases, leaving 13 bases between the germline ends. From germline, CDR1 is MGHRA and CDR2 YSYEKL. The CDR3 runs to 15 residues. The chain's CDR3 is CASSQDPSNRYGYTF. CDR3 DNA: TGCGCCAGCAGCCAAGACCCCTCTAACCGGTATGGCTACACCTTC.

CDR3: CASSLGQTYEQYF. In DNA, the CDR3 is TGTGCCAGCAGCCTGGGGCAGACATACGAGCAGTACTTC. The chain has TRBV28 and TRBJ2-7; a possible D gene is TRBD1 (5 bases). Trimming removed 6 bases at V and 4 bases at J, with 13 bases between. The CDR3 has 13 residues. Per the germline V gene, CDR1 is MDHEN and CDR2 is SYDVKM.

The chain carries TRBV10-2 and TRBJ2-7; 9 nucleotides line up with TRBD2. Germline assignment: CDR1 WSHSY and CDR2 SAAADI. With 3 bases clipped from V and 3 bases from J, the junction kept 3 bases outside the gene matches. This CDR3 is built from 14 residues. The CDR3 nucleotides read TGCGCCAGCAGTGATTTAGCGGGGGACTACGAGCAGTACTTC. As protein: CASSDLAGDYEQYF.

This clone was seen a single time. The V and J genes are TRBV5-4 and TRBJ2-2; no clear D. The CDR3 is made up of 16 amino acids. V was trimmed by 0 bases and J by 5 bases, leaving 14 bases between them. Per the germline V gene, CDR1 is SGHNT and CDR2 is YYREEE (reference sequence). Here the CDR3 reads CASSLAKSVFTGELFF. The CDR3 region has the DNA TGTGCCAGCAGCTTGGCCAAAAGCGTCTTTACCGGGGAGCTGTTTTTT.

CDR3 DNA sequence: TGTGCCAGCAGACCTACTGGCGGGACAGGGAGCTTCTACGAGCAGTACTTC. Translating gives CASRPTGGTGSFYEQYF. V is TRBV14 and J is TRBJ2-7; 9 nucleotides line up with TRBD1. V lost 6 bases to trimming and J lost 3 bases; unmatched junction nucleotides: 15. Germline V CDR1 and CDR2: SGHDN, FVKESK. CDR3 length equals 17 residues.

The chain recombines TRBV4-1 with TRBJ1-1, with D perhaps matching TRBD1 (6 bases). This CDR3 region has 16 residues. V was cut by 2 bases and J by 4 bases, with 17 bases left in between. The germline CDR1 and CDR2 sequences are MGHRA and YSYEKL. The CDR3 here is CASSQKGGAMGTEAFF. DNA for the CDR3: TGCGCCAGCAGCCAAAAAGGGGGGGCTATGGGCACTGAAGCTTTCTTT.

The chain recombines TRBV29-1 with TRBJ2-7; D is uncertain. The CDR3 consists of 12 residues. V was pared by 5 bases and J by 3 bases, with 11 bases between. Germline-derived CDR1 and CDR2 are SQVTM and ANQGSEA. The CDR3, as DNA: TGCAGCGTTTCGAACAGCAACTACGAGCAGTACTTC. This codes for CSVSNSNYEQYF.

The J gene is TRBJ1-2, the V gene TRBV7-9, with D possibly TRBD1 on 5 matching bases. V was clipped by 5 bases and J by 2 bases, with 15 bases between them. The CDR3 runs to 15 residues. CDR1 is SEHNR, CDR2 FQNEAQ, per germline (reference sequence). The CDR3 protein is CASSRPGGMNYGYTF. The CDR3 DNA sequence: TGTGCCAGCAGCAGGCCGGGGGGAATGAACTATGGCTACACCTTC.

The chain's CDR3 is CASSPYEGLAGRDEQFF. Here the CDR3 DNA reads TGTGCCAGCAGCCCCTACGAAGGGCTCGCGGGACGGGATGAGCAGTTCTTC. The gene calls are TRBV11-2 and TRBJ2-1, with a weak D call TRBD2 (6 bases). This CDR3 contains 17 residues. The V gene's germline CDR1 is SGHAT and CDR2 FQNNGV. Trimming removed 5 bases from V and 8 bases from J, with 25 bases in between.

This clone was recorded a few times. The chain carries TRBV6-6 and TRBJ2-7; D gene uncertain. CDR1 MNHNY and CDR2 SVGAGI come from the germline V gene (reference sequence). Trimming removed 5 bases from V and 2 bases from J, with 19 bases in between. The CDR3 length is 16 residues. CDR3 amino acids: CASSTRDGKIPYEQYF. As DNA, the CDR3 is TGTGCCAGCAGTACTCGAGACGGCAAGATACCCTACGAGCAGTACTTC.

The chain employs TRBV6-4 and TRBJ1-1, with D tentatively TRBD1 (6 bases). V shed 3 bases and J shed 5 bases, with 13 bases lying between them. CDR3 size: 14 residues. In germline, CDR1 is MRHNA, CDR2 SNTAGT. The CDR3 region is CASSESGEGTEAFF. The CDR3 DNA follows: TGTGCCAGCAGTGAGTCAGGGGAAGGTACTGAAGCTTTCTTT.

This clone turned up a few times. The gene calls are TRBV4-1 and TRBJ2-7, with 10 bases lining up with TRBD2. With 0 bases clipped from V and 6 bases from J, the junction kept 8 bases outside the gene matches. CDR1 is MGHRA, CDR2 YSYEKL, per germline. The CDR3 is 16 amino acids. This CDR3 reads CASSQDGLAGVLEQYF. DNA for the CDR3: TGCGCCAGCAGCCAAGATGGGCTAGCGGGAGTCCTCGAGCAGTACTTC.

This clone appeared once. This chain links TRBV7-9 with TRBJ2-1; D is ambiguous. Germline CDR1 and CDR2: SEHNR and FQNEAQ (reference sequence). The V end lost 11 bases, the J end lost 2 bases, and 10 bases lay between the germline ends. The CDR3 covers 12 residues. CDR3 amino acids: CALDGAYNEQFF. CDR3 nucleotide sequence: TGTGCCTTAGATGGTGCCTACAATGAGCAGTTCTTC.

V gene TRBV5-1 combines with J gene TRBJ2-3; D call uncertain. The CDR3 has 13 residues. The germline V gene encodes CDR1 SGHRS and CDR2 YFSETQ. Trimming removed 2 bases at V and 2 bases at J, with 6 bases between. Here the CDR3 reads CASSLHYTDTQYF. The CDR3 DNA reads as TGCGCCAGCAGCTTACACTACACAGATACGCAGTATTTT.

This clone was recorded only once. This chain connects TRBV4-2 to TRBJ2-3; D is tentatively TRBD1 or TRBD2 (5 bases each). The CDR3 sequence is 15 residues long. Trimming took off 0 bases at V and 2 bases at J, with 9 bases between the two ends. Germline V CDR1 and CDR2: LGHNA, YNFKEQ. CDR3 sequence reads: CASSQDLGTTDTQYF. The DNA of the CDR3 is TGTGCCAGCAGCCAAGATCTGGGGACCACAGATACGCAGTATTTT.

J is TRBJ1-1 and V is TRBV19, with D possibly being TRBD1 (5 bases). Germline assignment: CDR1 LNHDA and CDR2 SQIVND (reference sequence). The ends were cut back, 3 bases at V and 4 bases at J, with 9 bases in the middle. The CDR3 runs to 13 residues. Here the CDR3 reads CASSINQGTEAFF. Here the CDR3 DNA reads TGTGCCAGTAGTATTAATCAGGGCACTGAAGCTTTCTTT.